One sample yielded the 17 T cell receptor beta chains listed below, sequenced in a study of shared clonotypes between healthy human individuals. Repertoires were generated with immunoSEQ multiplex PCR, while TCRdb's copy carries only in-frame clones and drops some. Altogether more than 2,000,000 clones are present, approximately 94% being singletons, with the ten largest covering over 0.12%. Material for sequencing was naive CD4+ T cells sorted from blood. Sample subset: CD45RA+ positively selected. These receptors were collected from a man between 18 and 29 years old in good health.

The chain recombines TRBV18 with TRBJ1-5; D is unresolved. V lost 3 bases to trimming and J lost 11 bases, with 14 bases between them. In germline, CDR1 is KGHSH, CDR2 LQKENI. The CDR3 sequence is 13 residues long. CDR3 amino acids: CASSPGAGVAQHF. The CDR3 DNA sequence: TGTGCCAGCTCACCCGGCGCCGGTGTTGCCCAGCATTTT.

The chain combines TRBV29-1 with TRBJ1-2, with D possibly TRBD1 on 5 matching bases. The CDR3 extends over 12 amino acids. CDR1 and CDR2 from the germline V gene are SQVTM and ANQGSEA. V lost 7 bases and J lost 3, with 12 bases in between. CDR3 DNA sequence: TGCAGCGCCAACCCGGGGGACTATGGCTACACCTTC. Encoded protein: CSANPGDYGYTF.

The CDR3 DNA follows: TGTGCCAGCAGCTTAAACTTAATCGTAGACTCTGGAAACACCATATATTTT. It yields the protein CASSLNLIVDSGNTIYF. The rearrangement uses TRBV5-4 and TRBJ1-3, with D unresolved. The CDR3 extends over 17 amino acids. Germline CDR1 reads SGHNT; CDR2 reads YYREEE (reference sequence). Trimming left V 2 bases short and J 0 bases short, with 15 bases between.

This chain joins TRBV5-1 and TRBJ2-7, with D tentatively TRBD1 (6 bases). CDR1 and CDR2 (germline): SGHRS, YFSETQ. The CDR3 has 14 amino acids. The ends were cut back, 0 bases at V and 6 bases at J, with 13 bases in the middle. The CDR3 loop is CASSLGGPIREQYF. In DNA form, the CDR3 reads TGCGCCAGCAGCTTGGGGGGGCCGATCCGCGAGCAGTACTTC.

The chain employs TRBV19 and TRBJ2-4, with 8 bases aligning to TRBD1. Germline loops: CDR1 LNHDA, CDR2 SQIVND (reference sequence). J gave up 0 bases and V 6 bases, and 4 bases lay outside the gene matches. This CDR3 contains 15 residues. The CDR3 region has the DNA TGTGCCAGTAGGGAAACAGGGGGAGCCAAAAACATTCAGTACTTC. Protein sequence: CASRETGGAKNIQYF.

The J gene is TRBJ2-7, the V gene TRBV9; D unclear. The CDR3 totals 15 residues. Germline loops: CDR1 SGDLS, CDR2 YYNGEE. V was pared by 0 bases and J by 7 bases, with 17 bases between. CDR3 nucleotides: TGTGCCAGCAGCGTAGAGGAGACAAGAATTACGGAGCAGTACTTC. Translated, it gives CASSVEETRITEQYF.

The rearrangement links TRBV27 to TRBJ2-5, with 7 bases fitting TRBD2. This CDR3 has 13 amino acids. CDR1 is MNHEY and CDR2 is SMNVEV in the germline V gene (reference sequence). V shed 6 bases and J 5 bases; nucleotides not matched to a gene: 6. Written as DNA, the CDR3 is TGTGCCAGCAGGCGGGAGTTCTGGGAGACCCAGTACTTC. Its protein product is CASRREFWETQYF.

The chain recombines TRBV19 with TRBJ2-3; D possibly corresponds to TRBD2 (7 bases). Germline CDR1 LNHDA, CDR2 SQIVND (reference sequence). The CDR3 extends over 13 amino acids. The V gene lost 8 bases and the J gene lost 4 bases, with 13 bases spanning the gap. The CDR3, as DNA: TGTGCCAGTGCCCCGGGGGGCGCAGATACGCAGTATTTT. Its translation is CASAPGGADTQYF.

This CDR3 is CASSLADGSTEAFF. The CDR3 DNA reads TGCGCCAGCAGCTTGGCCGACGGAAGCACTGAAGCTTTCTTT. The V and J genes are TRBV5-1 and TRBJ1-1; D is undetermined. Looked up from germline, CDR1 is SGHRS and CDR2 is YFSETQ. The CDR3 is 14 residues long. Trimming took 0 bases from V and 4 from J, leaving 10 bases between them.

The genes are TRBV15 and TRBJ1-2, with 7 positions matching TRBD1. This CDR3 comprises 15 residues. V shed 0 bases, J shed 3 bases, and the junction held 4 bases outside the gene matches. Germline V lookup: CDR1 LNHNV, CDR2 YYDKDF (reference sequence). The CDR3 DNA reads as TGTGCCACCAGCAGAGATACAGGGGCGCACTATGGCTACACCTTC. Amino acid sequence: CATSRDTGAHYGYTF.

This chain joins TRBV4-1 and TRBJ2-7; possibly TRBD1 for D (6 bases). Germline lookup yields CDR1 MGHRA and CDR2 YSYEKL. This CDR3 is built from 15 residues. V shed 3 bases and J shed 0 bases, with 12 bases lying between them. The CDR3 loop reads CASSHRDTDSYEQYF. The CDR3 DNA follows: TGCGCCAGCAGCCACCGGGACACGGACTCCTACGAGCAGTACTTC.

This chain joins TRBV7-2 and TRBJ2-2; D unclear. The CDR3 contains 14 residues. V was shortened by 1 base and J by 6 bases, with 9 bases between the two germline ends. Per the germline V gene, CDR1 is SGHTA and CDR2 is FQGNSA. The CDR3 region has the DNA TGTGCCAGCAGCTTAGGACTGCAAGCCGGGGAGCTGTTTTTT. This codes for CASSLGLQAGELFF.

The chain uses TRBV10-3 and TRBJ2-1; D perhaps matches TRBD2 (6 bases). The V and J ends lost 6 bases and 3 bases respectively, with 15 bases between them. The CDR3 consists of 15 residues. Germline V CDR1 and CDR2: ENHRY, SYGVKD. CDR3 loop: CAISGTQGIYNEQFF. The CDR3 bases are TGTGCCATCAGCGGGACTCAAGGGATCTACAATGAGCAGTTCTTC.

The chain is built from TRBV6-1 and TRBJ1-4; 12 bases are a match to TRBD1. V shed 4 bases and J 5 bases; nucleotides not matched to a gene: 2. CDR1 and CDR2 (germline): MNHNS, SASEGT. The CDR3 consists of 15 residues. CDR3 sequence reads: CASSAGTGGNEKLFF. The CDR3 coding sequence is TGTGCCAGCAGTGCCGGGACAGGGGGCAATGAAAAACTGTTTTTT.

This chain joins TRBV11-2 and TRBJ2-5; a weak D match, TRBD1 (5 bases). The CDR3 totals 14 residues. Trimming took 5 bases from V and 0 from J, leaving 10 bases between them. Germline V lookup: CDR1 SGHAT, CDR2 FQNNGV. DNA of the CDR3: TGTGCCAGCAGCACCCAGGGTAACCAAGAGACCCAGTACTTC. Its translation is CASSTQGNQETQYF. Combining the CDR3 with reference TRBV11-2 and TRBJ2-5 gives the whole variable domain EAGVAQSPRYKIIEKRQSVAFWCNPISGHATLYWYQQILGQGPKLLIQFQNNGVVDDSQLPKDRFSAERLKGVDSTLKIQPAKLEDSAVYLCASSTQGNQETQYFGPGTRLLVL.

V gene TRBV6-5 combines with J gene TRBJ1-4; D is perhaps TRBD1 (6 bases). Germline V gives CDR1 MNHEY, CDR2 SVGAGI. The CDR3 runs to 15 residues. V was trimmed by 5 bases and J by 6 bases, leaving 16 bases between them. The CDR3 DNA is TGTGCCAGCAGTCAATCCCGGAGGACAGATGAAAAACTGTTTTTT. Its translation is CASSQSRRTDEKLFF.

V and J are TRBV5-5 and TRBJ1-6; 9 nucleotides agree with TRBD1. The CDR3 contains 17 residues. V lost 4 bases to trimming and J lost 6 bases; unmatched junction nucleotides: 11. Germline V CDR1 and CDR2: SGHKS, YYEKEE (reference sequence). The CDR3 loop reads CASSPLTGGAGNSPLHF. CDR3 sequence (DNA): TGTGCCAGCAGCCCCCTAACAGGGGGCGCGGGTAATTCACCCCTCCACTTT.